These 20 T cell receptor beta chains share one sample of origin, sequenced in a study of cytomegalovirus exposure and HLA in healthy donors. PCR amplification relied on 60 Vbeta primers (plus 13 Jbeta primers). Using immunoSEQ multiplex PCR, the repertoire was profiled, and TCRdb retains in-frame clones only, with some absent. The sample holds roughly 150,000 clones, 65% to 80% seen once. Material for sequencing was PBMCs. Receptors were obtained from a middle-aged man in good health and CMV-seropositive.

The CDR3 is CASSGGSSGSRTDTQYF. Here the CDR3 DNA reads TGTGCCAGTAGTGGAGGTTCCAGCGGGAGTAGAACAGATACGCAGTATTTT. This chain uses TRBV19 with TRBJ2-3, with 8 nucleotides matching TRBD2. The CDR3 contains 17 residues. From germline, CDR1 is LNHDA and CDR2 SQIVND (reference sequence). Trimming took 5 bases from V and 3 from J; bases not matched to a gene: 13.

This clone has a single count. The chain recombines TRBV5-1 with TRBJ1-5, with D possibly being TRBD1 (6 bases). This CDR3 is built from 13 residues. Germline CDR1 is SGHRS and CDR2 is YFSETQ. V lost 0 bases and J lost 5, with 6 bases in between. CDR3 in amino acids: CASSLGTDQPQHF. Written as DNA, the CDR3 is TGCGCCAGCAGCTTGGGGACAGATCAGCCCCAGCATTTT.

The CDR3 loop is CASTLTSGDTDTQYF. CDR3 bases: TGTGCCAGCACCCTGACTAGCGGGGACACAGATACGCAGTATTTT. The gene calls are TRBV7-9 and TRBJ2-3; 11 nucleotides align to TRBD2. Germline V gene sequence: CDR1 SEHNR, CDR2 FQNEAQ (reference sequence). With 7 bases clipped from V and 2 bases from J, the junction kept 5 bases outside the gene matches. This CDR3 is built from 15 residues.

The V call is TRBV2, the J call TRBJ2-7; TRBD2 agrees at 9 bases. CDR1 is SNHLY and CDR2 is FYNNEI in the germline V gene. Unmatched junction bases numbered 5, after V lost 7 bases and J lost 4 bases. The length of the CDR3 is 13 residues. CDR3 sequence reads: CASTSGMWYEQYF. CDR3 sequence (DNA): TGTGCCAGCACTAGCGGGATGTGGTACGAGCAGTACTTC.

Note on this clone: One end of the junction fails to match germline, which may point to a read error. This specimen includes other DNA sequences encoding the same CDR3. The chain combines TRBV7-7 with TRBJ2-3; 9 positions agree with TRBD2. The CDR3 is 14 residues long. Germline values: CDR1 SSHAT, CDR2 FNYEAQ (reference sequence). The CDR3, as DNA: TGTGCCAGTAGCTCGAGCGGGAGGAGAGATACGCAGTATTTT. Amino acid sequence: CASSSSGRRDTQYF.

This chain connects TRBV5-4 to TRBJ2-2; 12 nucleotides line up with TRBD2. Looked up from germline, CDR1 is SGHNT and CDR2 is YYREEE (reference sequence). The CDR3 is 17 amino acids. The J segment lost 4 bases and the V segment lost 0 bases, leaving 4 bases of the junction unmatched. CDR3: CASSLAAGLAGTGELFF. The CDR3 DNA follows: TGTGCCAGCAGCTTGGCGGCGGGACTAGCGGGCACCGGGGAGCTGTTTTTT.

The chain carries TRBV6-4 and TRBJ1-2; D possibly corresponds to TRBD1 (6 bases). This CDR3 has 14 residues. The germline CDR1 and CDR2 sequences are MRHNA and SNTAGT. V gave up 4 bases and J gave up 2 bases, with 11 bases separating them. The CDR3 nucleotides read TGTGCCAGCAGTGCCACAGGGACGAACTATGGCTACACCTTC. It is translated as CASSATGTNYGYTF.

CDR3 DNA sequence: TGTGCCAGTGGTAGCGGGAGGATGTCGCCCGAGCAGTACTTC. Translating it yields CASGSGRMSPEQYF. The chain uses TRBV7-2 and TRBJ2-7; 10 bases line up with TRBD2. Germline CDR1 is SGHTA and CDR2 is FQGNSA. V lost 9 bases and J lost 6; bases outside the gene matches: 11. The CDR3 extends over 14 amino acids.

This clone has a single count. The chain carries TRBV5-4 and TRBJ2-3; D not certain. From germline, CDR1 is SGHNT and CDR2 YYREEE (reference sequence). The CDR3 runs 16 residues. Trimming took off 4 bases at V and 5 bases at J, with 20 bases between the two ends. CDR3 protein: CASSLDPLRIGDTQYF. The CDR3 DNA reads as TGTGCCAGCAGCCTTGACCCGCTGAGGATTGGAGATACGCAGTATTTT.

V is TRBV27 and J is TRBJ2-1, with D maybe TRBD2 (6 bases). The germline gives CDR1 MNHEY, CDR2 SMNVEV (reference sequence). This CDR3 spans 14 amino acids. Trimming left V 3 bases short and J 3 bases short, with 9 bases between. The CDR3 reads CASSLEGRYNEQFF. The CDR3 coding sequence is TGTGCCAGCAGTTTGGAGGGACGCTACAATGAGCAGTTCTTC.

The count of this clone is one. The V gene is TRBV5-1, the J gene TRBJ2-1, with D perhaps TRBD2 (5 bases). V shed 2 bases and J shed 5 bases, with 11 bases lying between them. The CDR3 is 14 amino acids. Germline assignment: CDR1 SGHRS and CDR2 YFSETQ. Here the CDR3 reads CASSFSGWNNEQFF. The CDR3 nucleotides are TGCGCCAGCAGCTTCAGCGGATGGAACAATGAGCAGTTCTTC.

The chain carries TRBV7-2 and TRBJ2-1; D is unresolved. V was shortened by 3 bases and J by 6 bases, with 6 bases between the two germline ends. CDR3 length: 12 amino acids. Germline CDR1 is SGHTA and CDR2 is FQGNSA. The CDR3 sequence: CASSFLINEQFF. The CDR3 region has the DNA TGTGCCAGCAGCTTCCTAATCAATGAGCAGTTCTTC.

This clone came up a few times. The rearrangement joins TRBV2 to TRBJ1-3, with D unresolved. The CDR3 contains 15 residues. Trimming left V 3 bases short and J 0 bases short, with 9 bases between. The germline gives CDR1 SNHLY, CDR2 FYNNEI. CDR3 bases: TGTGCCAGCAGTGATGACACACGCTCTGGAAACACCATATATTTT. Protein sequence: CASSDDTRSGNTIYF.

V gene TRBV5-4 combines with J gene TRBJ2-5; 7 positions agree with TRBD2. The CDR3 runs 16 residues. Germline V lookup: CDR1 SGHNT, CDR2 YYREEE (reference sequence). V trimming: 2 bases; J trimming: 4 bases; junction bases outside the gene matches: 11. CDR3 DNA sequence: TGTGCCAGCAGCTTCATTGGGGGAGGGCCGGCAGAGACCCAGTACTTC. This gives the protein CASSFIGGGPAETQYF.

The V gene is TRBV5-4, the J gene TRBJ2-7; possible D gene TRBD1, 6 bases. In germline, CDR1 is SGHNT, CDR2 YYREEE (reference sequence). The CDR3 is made up of 15 amino acids. V was trimmed by 4 bases and J by 2 bases, leaving 16 bases between them. CDR3 nucleotide sequence: TGTGCCAGCAGCCGGGACACAGCACGCACCTACGAGCAGTACTTC. Protein sequence: CASSRDTARTYEQYF.

A remark on this clone: One junction end does not reproduce the germline sequence, and a read error may be involved. The chain is built from TRBV7-2 and TRBJ2-6, with a possible D match to TRBD1 (5 bases). Germline assignment: CDR1 SGHTA and CDR2 FQGNSA. The CDR3 is 13 residues long. The CDR3 reads CASSFAGANGLTF. The CDR3 nucleotides are TGTGCCAGCAGCTTCGCTGGGGCCAACGGCCTGACTTTC.

This chain joins TRBV5-1 and TRBJ2-7, with TRBD2 matching 9 bases. The ends lost 1 base at V and 0 bases at J; junction bases unmatched: 8. CDR3 length: 17 residues. From germline, CDR1 is SGHRS and CDR2 YFSETQ. CDR3 in DNA: TGCGCCAGCAGCTTGCGGACGGGCGGGAGGGACTCCTACGAGCAGTACTTC. It yields the protein CASSLRTGGRDSYEQYF.

This clone was picked up one time. CDR3 sequence (DNA): TGTGCCAGCAGCCCTCTGGGCGGGAGACCAGATACGCAGTATTTT. Encoded protein: CASSPLGGRPDTQYF. V gene TRBV6-5 combines with J gene TRBJ2-3; the match to TRBD2 covers 7 bases. Germline lookup yields CDR1 MNHEY and CDR2 SVGAGI. The CDR3 has 15 amino acids. Germline trimming cut 6 bases from V and 4 bases from J; bases unmatched to any gene: 10.

The rearrangement joins TRBV28 to TRBJ2-1, with 7 nucleotides matching TRBD2. CDR3 length equals 15 residues. Per the germline V gene, CDR1 is MDHEN and CDR2 is SYDVKM. V trimming: 2 bases; J trimming: 2 bases; junction bases outside the gene matches: 3. The CDR3 sequence is CASSLRLAAYNEQFF. CDR3 DNA sequence: TGTGCCAGCAGTTTACGACTAGCCGCCTACAATGAGCAGTTCTTC.

This clone was counted a few times. The gene calls are TRBV14 and TRBJ2-2, with D hard to call. CDR1 is SGHDN, CDR2 FVKESK, per germline. There are 13 residues in the CDR3. V dropped 6 bases and J dropped 4 bases, with 9 bases sitting between them. CDR3 coding DNA: TGTGCCAGCAGTCAACACGGCACCGGGGAGCTGTTTTTT. As protein: CASSQHGTGELFF.